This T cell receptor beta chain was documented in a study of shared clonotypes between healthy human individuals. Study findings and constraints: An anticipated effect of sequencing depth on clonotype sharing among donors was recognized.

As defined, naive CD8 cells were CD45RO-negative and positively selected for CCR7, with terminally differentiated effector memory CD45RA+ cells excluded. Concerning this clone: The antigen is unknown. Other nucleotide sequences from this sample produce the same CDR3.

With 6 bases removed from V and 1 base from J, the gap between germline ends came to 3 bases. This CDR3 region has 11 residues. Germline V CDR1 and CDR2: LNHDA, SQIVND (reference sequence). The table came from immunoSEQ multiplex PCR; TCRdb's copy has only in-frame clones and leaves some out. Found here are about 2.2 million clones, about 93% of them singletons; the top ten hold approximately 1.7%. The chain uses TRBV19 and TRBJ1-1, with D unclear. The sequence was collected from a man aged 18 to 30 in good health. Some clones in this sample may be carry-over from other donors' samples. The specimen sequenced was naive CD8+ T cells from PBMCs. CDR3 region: CASSRNTEAFF. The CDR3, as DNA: TGTGCCAGTAGCAGGAACACTGAAGCTTTCTTT.